This T cell receptor beta chain was recorded in a study of blood T cell repertoires in COVID-19 (dated by TCRdb to 2020 to 2021). For the wider study: Samples covering the acute and convalescent phases of COVID-19 were provided by collaborators in the United States, Italy and Spain. Where available, HLA class I and class II types were taken from metadata supplied by the sample provider and were not determined by assay-based typing. A freely available public database, intended as a resource for researchers studying the immune response to SARS-CoV-2, is where the repertoires were released. Nearly every sample came with metadata listing a de-identified subject ID, COVID-19 status, age in years and sex. Samples were obtained from the ongoing ImmuneRACE study (first 160 participants) and from some 1,200 subjects provided by 6 global collaborators. The dataset comprised deeply sampled blood TCRbeta repertoires from subjects exposed to, actively infected with, or recovered from COVID-19. The prospective study material was composed of cDNA or gDNA derived from T cells, B-cell-depleted T cells, or PBMCs. Summary of the overall study and its limitations: The quantity of clinical and demographic metadata differed by source and by participant and was supplied without curation.

TCRbeta CDR3 regions were amplified from genomic DNA using the immunoSEQ Assay, a bias-controlled multiplex PCR. The study's processing was this. Nucleated cell counts per sample were estimated from amplification of reference gene primers within the assay. Sequence reads were collapsed and filtered to measure the absolute abundance of every unique TCRbeta CDR3 rearrangement. Productive Simpson clonality was computed per sample as the square root of Simpson's diversity index over productive rearrangements. TCRdb's version of the immuneACCESS table is confined to in-frame rearrangements and falls short of the full clone set. An unresolved V gene accounts for under half of the shortfall where checked; the remainder is of unknown origin. The D gene and trimming were derived from the DNA, and the V and J assignments and clone size from that table. The sample yields approximately 63,000 clones; 80% to 90% were counted once. The top ten hold under 20% of the sample.

As for this clone: This clone's antigen is unknown. Nothing much larger sits one base from this clone, and base qualities are not available.

Collaborating institutions collected whole blood in K2EDTA tubes following their own protocols. Collaborator samples were shipped for TCRbeta analysis as frozen whole blood, isolated PBMCs, or DNA extracted from either sample type. Specimen: peripheral blood. The TCR originated in an elderly woman with active COVID-19.

The sequenced DNA: TGTGCCAGCAGCCAAGATTGGACAACAGATACGCAGTATTTT. Its protein product is CASSQDWTTDTQYF. Recombination connected TRBV4-2 to TRBJ2-3; the D segment could be TRBD1, given 5 matching bases. Inclusive of the bounding cysteine and phenylalanine, the CDR3 is 14 residues long. Only the CDR3 DNA is retained, 42 bases long and in frame from the first base. Cut back by 0 bases and 3 bases, the V and J ends lie 7 bases apart. CDR1 and CDR2 (LGHNA, YNFKEQ) derive from the germline V gene.